This TCR beta chain appears in the sequencing data of a study of blood T cell repertoires in COVID-19. The CDR3 consists of 14 residues. The V gene's germline CDR1 is GTSNPN and CDR2 SVGIG (reference sequence). V lost 5 bases, J lost 2 bases, and 16 bases lay in between. Patients in Seattle were enrolled during active infection, then followed longitudinally. Original handling: Reference gene primer amplification gave estimated nucleated cell counts. Repertoires were generated with immunoSEQ multiplex PCR, while TCRdb's copy carries only in-frame clones and drops some. V, J and clone size are those of that table, while D and trimming were read from the DNA. The data contain about 530,000 clones, less than 90% of them seen just once; the ten biggest clones take up roughly 8%.

This sequence joins TRBV30 and TRBJ2-7; D is ambiguous. The TCR originated in a woman between 45 and 60 years old with COVID-19, enrolled during active disease. The sample was peripheral blood. In nucleotides, the CDR3 is TGTGCCTGGCCGAACCCCAGGCCTCCCTACGAGCAGTACTTC. Amino acid sequence: CAWPNPRPPYEQYF.